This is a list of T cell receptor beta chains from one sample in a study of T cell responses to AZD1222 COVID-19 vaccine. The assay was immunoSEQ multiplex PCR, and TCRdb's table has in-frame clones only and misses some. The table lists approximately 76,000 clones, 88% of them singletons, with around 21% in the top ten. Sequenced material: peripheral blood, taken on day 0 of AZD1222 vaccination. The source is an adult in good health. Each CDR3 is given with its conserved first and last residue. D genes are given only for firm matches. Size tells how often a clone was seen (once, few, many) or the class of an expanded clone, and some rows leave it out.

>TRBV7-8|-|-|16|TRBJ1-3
TGTGCCAGCAGCTTAGCGGGGGGAAGGTCTGGAAACACCATATATTTT
CASSLAGGRSGNTIYF
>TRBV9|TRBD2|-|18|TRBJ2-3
TGTGCCAGCAGCGTAGTCCCGCAAGCGGGGGGGTTGACAGATACGCAGTATTTT
CASSVVPQAGGLTDTQYF
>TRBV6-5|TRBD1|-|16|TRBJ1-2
TGTGCCAGCAGTTTCCTCCGACAGGGCTCCAACTATGGCTACACCTTC
CASSFLRQGSNYGYTF
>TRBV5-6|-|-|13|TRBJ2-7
TGTGCCAGCAGCTCAGAGCGGGCCTACGAGCAGTACTTC
CASSSERAYEQYF
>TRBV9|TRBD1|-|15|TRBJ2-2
TGTGCCAGCAGCCCACAGGGACAGTACACCGGGGAGCTGTTTTTT
CASSPQGQYTGELFF
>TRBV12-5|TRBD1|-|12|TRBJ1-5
TGTGCTATCGGGACAGGTTCTGAGCCCCAGCATTTT
CAIGTGSEPQHF
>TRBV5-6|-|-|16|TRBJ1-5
TGTGCCAGCAGCCTGACGGCTGAATATAGCAATCAGCCCCAGCATTTT
CASSLTAEYSNQPQHF
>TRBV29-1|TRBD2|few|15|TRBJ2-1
TGCAGCGCAACTTCCGGGACTAGCTCTCACAATGAGCAGTTCTTC
CSATSGTSSHNEQFF
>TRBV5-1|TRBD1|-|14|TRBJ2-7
TGCGCCAGCAACCTAGTCACAGGGGGCTACGAGCAGTACTTC
CASNLVTGGYEQYF
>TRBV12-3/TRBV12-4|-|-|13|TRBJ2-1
TGTGCCAGCACGACAGGTCCCACCAATGAGCAGTTCTTC
CASTTGPTNEQFF
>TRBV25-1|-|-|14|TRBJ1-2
TGTGCCAGCAGTGATCCCCTCGGTCAGGGGTCCTACACCTTC
CASSDPLGQGSYTF
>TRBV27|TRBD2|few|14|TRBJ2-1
TGTGCCAGCAGTCGGACTAGCTGGGGGGATGAGCAGTTCTTC
CASSRTSWGDEQFF
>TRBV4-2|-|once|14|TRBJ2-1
TGTGCCAGCAGCCAAATTGGGGCCATCGATGAGCAGTTCTTC
CASSQIGAIDEQFF
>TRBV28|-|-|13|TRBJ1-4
TGTGCCAGCAGGCCTACGGCTAATGAAAAACTGTTTTTT
CASRPTANEKLFF
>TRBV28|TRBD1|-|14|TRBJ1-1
TGTGCCAGCAGAACAGGGGGCGCGAACACTGAAGCTTTCTTT
CASRTGGANTEAFF
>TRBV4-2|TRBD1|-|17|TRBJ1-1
TGTGCCAGCAGCCAAGAAAGAGGGGACAGGAGGAACACTGAAGCTTTCTTT
CASSQERGDRRNTEAFF
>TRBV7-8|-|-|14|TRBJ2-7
TGTGCCAGCAGCTTAAGAGGGATAGGGGGAGAGCAGTACTTC
CASSLRGIGGEQYF
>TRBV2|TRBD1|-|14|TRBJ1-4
TGTGCCAGCAGGGCCGGGACAGGGCTTGAAAAACTGTTTTTT
CASRAGTGLEKLFF
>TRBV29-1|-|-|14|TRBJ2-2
TGCAGCGTTTTCACAGCCGCGAACACCGGGGAGCTGTTTTTT
CSVFTAANTGELFF
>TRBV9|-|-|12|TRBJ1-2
TGTGCCAGCAGCGGGACAGCGTATGGCTACACCTTC
CASSGTAYGYTF
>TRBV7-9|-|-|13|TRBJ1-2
TGTGCCAGCAGCCCCCGGGATAACTATGGCTACACCTTC
CASSPRDNYGYTF
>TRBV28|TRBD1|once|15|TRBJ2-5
TGTGCCAGCAGTTTAGGGGACAGGGGGCGAGAGACCCAGTACTTC
CASSLGDRGRETQYF
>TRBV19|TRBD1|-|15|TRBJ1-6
TGTGCCAGTAGTATGGACAGGGGAAAGGAGTCACCCCTCCACTTT
CASSMDRGKESPLHF
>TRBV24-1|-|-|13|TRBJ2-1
TGTGCCACCAGTGGTAGGGGGAACAATGAGCAGTTCTTC
CATSGRGNNEQFF
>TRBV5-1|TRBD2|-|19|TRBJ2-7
TGCGCCAGCAGCGCACCTACCGGGACTAGCGGGCCTTGGGCCTACGAGCAGTACTTC
CASSAPTGTSGPWAYEQYF
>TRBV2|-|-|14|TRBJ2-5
TGTGCCAGCAGTGAAGTTCGGGGGCTCGAGACCCAGTACTTC
CASSEVRGLETQYF
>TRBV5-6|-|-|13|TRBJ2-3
TGTGCCAGCAGCGGGACCCCGACAGATACGCAGTATTTT
CASSGTPTDTQYF
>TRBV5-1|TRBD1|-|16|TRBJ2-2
TGCGCCAGTGCCGCCCTAGGGACAGGGGGAACCGGGGAGCTGTTTTTT
CASAALGTGGTGELFF
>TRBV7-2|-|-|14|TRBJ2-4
TGTGCCAGCAGCTTAGCCGAGAGGAAGAACATTCAGTACTTC
CASSLAERKNIQYF
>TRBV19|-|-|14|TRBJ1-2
TGTGCCAGTAAAGAGTCCCGAGCTAACTATGGCTACACCTTC
CASKESRANYGYTF
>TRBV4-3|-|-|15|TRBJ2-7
TGCGCCAGCAGCCAAGATAGGACGAGGGCCCACGAGCAGTACTTC
CASSQDRTRAHEQYF
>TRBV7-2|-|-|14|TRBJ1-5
TGTGCCAGCAGCTCGGGGTCCATCAATCAGCCCCAGCATTTT
CASSSGSINQPQHF
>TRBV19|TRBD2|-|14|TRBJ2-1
TGTGCCAGTAGCTTCCGGAGCGGGGGGATTGTGCAGTTCTTC
CASSFRSGGIVQFF
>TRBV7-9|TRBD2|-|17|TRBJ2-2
TGTGCTGAGGGGGAGCCAGGACTAGCGGGAGAAACCGGGGAGCTGTTTTTT
CAEGEPGLAGETGELFF
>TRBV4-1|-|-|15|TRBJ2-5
TGCGCCAGCAGCCAAGAAAGGGGGTACCAAGAGACCCAGTACTTC
CASSQERGYQETQYF
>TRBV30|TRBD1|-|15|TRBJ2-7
TGTGCCTGGAAAAGCTTCCTGACAGGGTTCCACGAGCAGTACTTC
CAWKSFLTGFHEQYF
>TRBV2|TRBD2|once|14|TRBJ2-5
TGTGCCAGCAGAGGGGGACTAGAAGGAGAGACCCAGTACTTC
CASRGGLEGETQYF
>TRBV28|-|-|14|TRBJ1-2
TGTGCCAGCAGGACCGCGGGGGTTAACTATGGCTACACCTTC
CASRTAGVNYGYTF
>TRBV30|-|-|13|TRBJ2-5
TGTGCCTGGAGCCGCCGGGAGAGAGAGACCCAGTACTTC
CAWSRRERETQYF
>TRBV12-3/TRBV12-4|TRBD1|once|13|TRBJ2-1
TGTGCCAGCAGTGGGGACAGGTACAATGAGCAGTTCTTC
CASSGDRYNEQFF
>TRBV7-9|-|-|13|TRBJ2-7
TGTGCCAGCAGCTCCTGGACAGAGGACGAGCAGTACTTC
CASSSWTEDEQYF
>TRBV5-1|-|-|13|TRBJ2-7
TGCGCCAGCAGCTTGGAGGGCAGCTACGAGCAGTACTTC
CASSLEGSYEQYF
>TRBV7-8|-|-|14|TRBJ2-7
TGTGCCAGCAGCGAAACCACTAGTCGCCACGAGCAGTACTTC
CASSETTSRHEQYF
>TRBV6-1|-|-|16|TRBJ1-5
TGTGCCAGCAGTGAAGTACGGCAGGTTAGCAATCAGCCCCAGCATTTT
CASSEVRQVSNQPQHF
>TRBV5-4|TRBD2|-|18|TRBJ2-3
TGTGCCAGCAGCGGATCGGGACTAGCGGGAGTCGGTTCAGATACGCAGTATTTT
CASSGSGLAGVGSDTQYF
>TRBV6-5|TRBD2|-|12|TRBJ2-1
TGTGCCAGCAGTTACGGGGGAGGGCGGGAGTTCTTC
CASSYGGGREFF
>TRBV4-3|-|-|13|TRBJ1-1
TGCGCCAGCAGCCAAGACAGGGACACTGAAGCTTTCTTT
CASSQDRDTEAFF